This record concerns one T cell receptor (beta chain) sequence. This clonotype was seen more than once but under ten times. The antigen it binds to is not known. The sample holds no much larger clone one base away, and base qualities are not on file. This sample was taken from a study of identical twins (dated by TCRdb to 2016 to 2017). Turning to the overall study: The study deep-sequenced TCR alpha and beta repertoires from monozygotic twins, unrelated adults of various ages and cord blood to test whether fetal clonotypes persist. To rule out contamination, the twin experiments were replicated at different times with different library preparation protocols. What the work shows at the level of the full study, not this receptor alone: Because the same donors could not be followed over many years, conclusions were based on cross-sectional statistical analysis. Compared with coincidental sharing between unrelated individuals, out-of-frame TCR alpha sequences shared between twins had an excess of sequences with low generation probability. Zero-insertion analyses could be partly confounded by invariant T cells such as MAIT and iNKT, although diverse VJ usage argued against such confounding for most clonotypes. Fewer insertions were carried by abundant cord blood beta clonotypes, a similar but weaker trend appeared in young adult naive repertoires, and no such trend appeared in memory repertoires. A weaker excess of twin sharing was found in beta out-of-frame sequences because the signal-to-noise ratio was lowered by fewer shared sequences. In monozygotic twins, recombination models systematically underestimated out-of-frame TCR alpha sharing, but the models matched the sharing seen between unrelated individuals.

All donors were healthy Caucasians. Three pairs of female monozygotic twins, all aged 18 to 29 years, made up the twin cohort. Positive isolation kits from Invitrogen were used to isolate CD4+ and CD8+ T cell populations. Receptor libraries were prepared by 5' RACE. The instrument was an Illumina HiSeq 2000. Template switching introduced a universal primer binding site; the final cDNA contained a unique molecular identifier, enabling accurate counting of TCR cDNA molecules. Specific primers in the conserved constant-segment region were used to synthesize first-strand cDNA for TCR alpha and beta chains. Each cDNA library was double barcoded, with a SMART-Mk sample barcode plus Illumina barcodes, to control for contamination. TruSeq adapter sequences along with Illumina sample barcodes were introduced in two successive PCR steps. The TCR alpha and beta cDNA libraries were sequenced on the Illumina HiSeq platform using custom primers. The authors processed their data as follows. MiGEC processed the raw reads to extract unique molecular identifiers, while MiXCR was used to determine the CDR3 positions. Recombination models were inferred per individual with the repgenHMM and IGoR tools using an EM algorithm. Shared clonotype analysis was performed with the tcR package in R, normalizing sharing by the product of cloneset sizes. To study raw recombination free of thymic and clonal selection effects, out-of-frame nonproductive sequences were analyzed. TCRdb trimmed the raw reads at Q25, called clones with MiXCR and kept productive beta chains. For every CDR3 protein sequence, its rows merge into one entry that carries the most common genes and DNA. These V and J calls rely on TCRdb rather than the paper's analysis. Counted in this sample were 250,000 to 350,000 distinct CDR3 sequences; 8.5% to 9.5% of them appeared once. The ten largest clonotypes hold about 7.1% of the sample.

The CDR1 and CDR2 encoded by the germline V gene (reference sequence) are SEHNR and FQNEAQ. After removal of 2 bases from V and 2 bases from J, the junction retains 7 bases not matched to a gene. The CDR3 has 16 amino acids, counting the end cysteine and phenylalanine. This entry keeps only the CDR3 DNA: 48 bases, framed from base 1. These data also featured in a second study, about yellow fever vaccine responses in identical twins. The second study reports: The authors reported that the T cell response to vaccination in identical twins appeared partly convergent and partly personalized. The study precisely tracked vaccine-responding T cell clones in identical twins.

The receptor was isolated from a woman younger than 30 in good health. The chain is encoded by TRBV7-9 joined to TRBJ2-7; TRBD2 lines up with 9 middle nucleotides. Sequencing input: CD8+ T cells sorted from blood. The CDR3 region has the sequence CASSLIGSGGTYEQYF. The sequence in DNA is TGTGCCAGCAGCTTAATCGGAAGCGGGGGGACCTACGAGCAGTACTTC.